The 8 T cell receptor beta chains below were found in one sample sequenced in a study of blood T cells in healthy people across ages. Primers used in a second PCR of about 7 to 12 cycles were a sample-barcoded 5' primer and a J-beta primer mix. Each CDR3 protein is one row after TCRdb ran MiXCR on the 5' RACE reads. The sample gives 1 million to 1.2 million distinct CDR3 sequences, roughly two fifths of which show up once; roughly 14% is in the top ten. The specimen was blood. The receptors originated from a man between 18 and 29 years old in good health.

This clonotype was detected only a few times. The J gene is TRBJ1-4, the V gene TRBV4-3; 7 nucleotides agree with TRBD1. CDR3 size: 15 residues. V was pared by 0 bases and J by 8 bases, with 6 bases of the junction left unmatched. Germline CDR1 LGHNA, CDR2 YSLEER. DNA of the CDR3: TGCGCCAGCAGCCAAGATAACCAGGGGGGGGAAAAACTGTTTTTT. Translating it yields CASSQDNQGGEKLFF.

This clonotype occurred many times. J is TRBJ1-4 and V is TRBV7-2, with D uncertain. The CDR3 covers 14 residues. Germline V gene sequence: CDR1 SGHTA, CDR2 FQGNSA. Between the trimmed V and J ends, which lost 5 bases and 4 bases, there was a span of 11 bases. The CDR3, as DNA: TGTGCCAGCAGCCTCGAGGTTCTTAATGAAAAACTGTTTTTT. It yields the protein CASSLEVLNEKLFF.

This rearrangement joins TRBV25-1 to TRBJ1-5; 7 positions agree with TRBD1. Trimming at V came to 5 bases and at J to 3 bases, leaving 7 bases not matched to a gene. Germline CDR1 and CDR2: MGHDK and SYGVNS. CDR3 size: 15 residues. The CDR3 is CASSRGDSPNQPQHF. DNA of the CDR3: TGTGCCAGCAGTAGGGGGGACAGTCCCAATCAGCCCCAGCATTTT.

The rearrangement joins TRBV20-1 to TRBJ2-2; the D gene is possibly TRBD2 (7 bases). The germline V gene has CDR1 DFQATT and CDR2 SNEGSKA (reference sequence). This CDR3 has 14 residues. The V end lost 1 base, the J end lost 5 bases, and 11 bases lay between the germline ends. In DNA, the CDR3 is TGCAGTGCTAGAGCCAGGGGAGGGACCGGGGAGCTGTTTTTT. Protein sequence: CSARARGGTGELFF.

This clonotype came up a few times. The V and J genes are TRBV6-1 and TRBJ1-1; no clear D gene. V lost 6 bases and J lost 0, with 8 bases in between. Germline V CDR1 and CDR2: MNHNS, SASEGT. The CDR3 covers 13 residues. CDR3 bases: TGTGCCAGCAGCCACCGGATGAACACTGAAGCTTTCTTT. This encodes CASSHRMNTEAFF.

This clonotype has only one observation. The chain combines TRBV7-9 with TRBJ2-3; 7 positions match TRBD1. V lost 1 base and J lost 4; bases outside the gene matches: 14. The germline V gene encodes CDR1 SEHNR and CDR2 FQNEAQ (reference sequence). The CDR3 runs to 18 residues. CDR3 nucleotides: TGTGCCAGCAGCTTAGTCATACGTCAACAGGGGTGGGCAGATACGCAGTATTTT. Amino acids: CASSLVIRQQGWADTQYF.

The chain's CDR3 is CASGEGAEAFF. The CDR3 DNA sequence: TGTGCCAGCGGGGAAGGGGCTGAAGCTTTCTTT. The chain employs TRBV6-6 and TRBJ1-1; maybe TRBD1 (5 bases). Germline V gives CDR1 MNHNY, CDR2 SVGAGI (reference sequence). There are 11 residues in the CDR3. V gave up 8 bases and J gave up 6 bases, with 10 bases separating them.

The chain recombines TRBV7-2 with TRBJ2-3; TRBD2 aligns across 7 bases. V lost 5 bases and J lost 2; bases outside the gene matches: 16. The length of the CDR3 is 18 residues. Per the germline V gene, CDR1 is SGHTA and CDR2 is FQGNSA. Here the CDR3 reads CASSKRSSGGLATDTQYF. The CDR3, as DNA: TGTGCCAGCAGCAAACGATCTAGCGGAGGACTGGCCACAGATACGCAGTATTTT.